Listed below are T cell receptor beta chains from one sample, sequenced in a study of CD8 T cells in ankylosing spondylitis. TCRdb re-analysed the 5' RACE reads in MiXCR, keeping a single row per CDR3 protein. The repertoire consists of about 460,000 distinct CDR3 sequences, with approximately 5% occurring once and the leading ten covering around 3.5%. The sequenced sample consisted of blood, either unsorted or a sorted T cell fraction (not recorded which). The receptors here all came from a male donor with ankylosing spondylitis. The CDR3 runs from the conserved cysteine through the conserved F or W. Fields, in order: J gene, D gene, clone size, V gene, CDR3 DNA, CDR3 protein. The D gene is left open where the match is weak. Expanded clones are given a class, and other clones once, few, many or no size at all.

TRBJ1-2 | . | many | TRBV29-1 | TGCAGCGGGTTGGACAGAAACTATGGCTACACCTTC | CSGLDRNYGYTF
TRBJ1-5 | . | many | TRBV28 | TGTGCCAGCAGTTTTTATCGAGGGGCCGGGAATCAGCCCCAGCATTTT | CASSFYRGAGNQPQHF
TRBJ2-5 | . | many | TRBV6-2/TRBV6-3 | TGTGCCAGCAGGACACTAGGGCAAGAGACCCAGTACTTC | CASRTLGQETQYF
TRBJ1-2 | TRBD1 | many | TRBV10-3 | TGTGCCACCTTTGGGACAGGGGGCAATGGTGGCTACACCTTC | CATFGTGGNGGYTF
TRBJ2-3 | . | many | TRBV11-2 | TGTGCCAGCAGCTTCGGTGGGGGTCCAGATACGCAGTATTTT | CASSFGGGPDTQYF
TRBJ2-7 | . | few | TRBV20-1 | TGCAGTGCGTTAGGGAGTTCCTACGAGCAGTACTTC | CSALGSSYEQYF
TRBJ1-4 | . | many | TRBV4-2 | TGTGCCAGCAGCCAAAGACAGAGGCGGGAAAAACTGTTTTTT | CASSQRQRREKLFF
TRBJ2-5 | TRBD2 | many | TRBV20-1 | TGCAGTGCTAGTAGGGCTGCGGGGGGCAAAGAGACCCAGTACTTC | CSASRAAGGKETQYF
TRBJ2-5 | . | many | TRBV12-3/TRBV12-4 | TGTGCCAGCAGTTTATCTGGGGCGCGGACCCAGTACTTC | CASSLSGARTQYF
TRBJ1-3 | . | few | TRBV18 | TGTGCCAGCTCACCACCGGGGGAAAGCTCTGGAAACACCATATATTTT | CASSPPGESSGNTIYF
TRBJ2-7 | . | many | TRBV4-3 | TGCGCCAGCAGCCAAGAGTACATGTCCTACGAGCAGTACTTC | CASSQEYMSYEQYF
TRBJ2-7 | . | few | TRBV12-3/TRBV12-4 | TGTGCCTGCTCCCTACAGGGCAGGGGTATGACTATTGCCTACGAGCAGTACTTC | CACSLQGRGMTIAYEQYF
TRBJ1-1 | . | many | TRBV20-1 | TGCAGTGTGGGCCGGTCGCGTTTCTTT | CSVGRSRFF
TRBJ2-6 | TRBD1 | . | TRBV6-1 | TGTGCCAGCATGCCCAGGGGGTTGTTCACAAGCTCTGGGGCCAACGTCCTGACTTTC | CASMPRGLFTSSGANVLTF
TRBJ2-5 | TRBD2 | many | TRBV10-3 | TGTGCCACGGGCGGGGGGGAGACCCAGTACTTC | CATGGGETQYF
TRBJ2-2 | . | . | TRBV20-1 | TGCAGTGCTTCGGCGGGCTTCCTGGACACCGGGGAGCTGTTTTTT | CSASAGFLDTGELFF
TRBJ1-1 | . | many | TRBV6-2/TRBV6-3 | TGTGCCAGCAGTCTACAAGCGGGCGGAGCGAAGGGCCCTGAAGCTTTCTTT | CASSLQAGGAKGPEAFF